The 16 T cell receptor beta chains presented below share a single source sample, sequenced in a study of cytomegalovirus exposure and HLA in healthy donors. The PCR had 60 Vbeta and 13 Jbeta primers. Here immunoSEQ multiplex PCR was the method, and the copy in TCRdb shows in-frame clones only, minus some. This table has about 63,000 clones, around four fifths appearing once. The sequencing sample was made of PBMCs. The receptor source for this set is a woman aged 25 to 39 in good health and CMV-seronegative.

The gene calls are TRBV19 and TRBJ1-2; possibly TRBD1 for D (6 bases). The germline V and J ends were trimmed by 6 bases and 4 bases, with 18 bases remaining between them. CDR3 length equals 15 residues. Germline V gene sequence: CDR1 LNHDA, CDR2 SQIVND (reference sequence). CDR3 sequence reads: CASSSDRTPTYGYTF. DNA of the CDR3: TGTGCCAGTAGCTCAGACAGGACGCCTACCTATGGCTACACCTTC.

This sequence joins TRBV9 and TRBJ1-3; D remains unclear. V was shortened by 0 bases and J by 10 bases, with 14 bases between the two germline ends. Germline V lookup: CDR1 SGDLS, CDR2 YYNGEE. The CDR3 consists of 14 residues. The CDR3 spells CASSVVSQPETIYF. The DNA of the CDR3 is TGTGCCAGCAGCGTAGTATCACAGCCCGAAACCATATATTTT.

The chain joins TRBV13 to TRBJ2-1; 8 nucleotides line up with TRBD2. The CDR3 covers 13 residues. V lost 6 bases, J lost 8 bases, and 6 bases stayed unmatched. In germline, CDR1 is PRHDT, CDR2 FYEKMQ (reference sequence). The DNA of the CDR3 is TGTGCCAGCAGGCGGGAGGCAGGGGATGAGCAGTTCTTC. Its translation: CASRREAGDEQFF.

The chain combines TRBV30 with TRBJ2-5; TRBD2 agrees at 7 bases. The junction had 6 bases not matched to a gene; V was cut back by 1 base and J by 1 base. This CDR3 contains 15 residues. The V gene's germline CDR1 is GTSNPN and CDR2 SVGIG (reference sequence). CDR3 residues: CAWSASGLVQETQYF. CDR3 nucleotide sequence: TGTGCCTGGAGTGCGTCAGGACTAGTCCAAGAGACCCAGTACTTC.

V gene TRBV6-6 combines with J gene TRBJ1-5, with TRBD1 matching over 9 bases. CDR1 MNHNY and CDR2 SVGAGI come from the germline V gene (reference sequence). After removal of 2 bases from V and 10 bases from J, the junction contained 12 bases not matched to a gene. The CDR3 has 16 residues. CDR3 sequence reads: CASSYPTGGVQSPQHF. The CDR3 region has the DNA TGTGCCAGCAGTTACCCGACAGGGGGGGTGCAATCTCCCCAGCATTTT.

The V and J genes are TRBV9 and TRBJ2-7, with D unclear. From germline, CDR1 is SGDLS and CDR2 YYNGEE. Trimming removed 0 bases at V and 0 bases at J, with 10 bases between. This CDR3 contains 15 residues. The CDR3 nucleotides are TGTGCCAGCAGCGTAGGCGGCCTCAGCTCCTACGAGCAGTACTTC. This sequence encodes CASSVGGLSSYEQYF.

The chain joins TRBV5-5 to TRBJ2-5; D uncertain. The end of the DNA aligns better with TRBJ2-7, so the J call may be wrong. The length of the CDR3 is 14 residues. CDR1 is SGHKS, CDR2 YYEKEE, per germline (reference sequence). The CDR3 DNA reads TGTGCCAGCAGCTTGGAACAGCCGTCCTACGAGCAGTACTTC. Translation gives CASSLEQPSYEQYF.

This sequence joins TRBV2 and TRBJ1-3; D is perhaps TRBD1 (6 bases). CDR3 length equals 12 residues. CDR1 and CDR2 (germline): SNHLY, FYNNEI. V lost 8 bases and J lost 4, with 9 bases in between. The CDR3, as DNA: TGTGCCAGCGGGACACTAGGAAACACCATATATTTT. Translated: CASGTLGNTIYF.

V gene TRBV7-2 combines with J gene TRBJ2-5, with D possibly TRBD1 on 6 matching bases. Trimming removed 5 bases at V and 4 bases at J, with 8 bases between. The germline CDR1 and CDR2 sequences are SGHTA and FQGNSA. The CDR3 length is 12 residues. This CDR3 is CASSEGGETQYF. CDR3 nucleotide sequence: TGTGCCAGCAGCGAAGGGGGAGAGACCCAGTACTTC.

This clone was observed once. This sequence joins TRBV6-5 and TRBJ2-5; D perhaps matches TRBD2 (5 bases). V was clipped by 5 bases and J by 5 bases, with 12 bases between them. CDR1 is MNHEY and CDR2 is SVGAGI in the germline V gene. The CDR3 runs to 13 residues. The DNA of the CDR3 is TGTGCCAGCAGTCGCACGGGCGGGGAGACCCAGTACTTC. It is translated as CASSRTGGETQYF.

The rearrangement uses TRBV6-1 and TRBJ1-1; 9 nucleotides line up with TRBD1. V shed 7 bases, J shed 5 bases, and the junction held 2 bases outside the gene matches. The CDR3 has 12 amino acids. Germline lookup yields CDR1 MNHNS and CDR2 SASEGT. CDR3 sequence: CASMTGGTEAFF. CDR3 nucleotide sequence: TGTGCCAGCATGACAGGGGGTACTGAAGCTTTCTTT.

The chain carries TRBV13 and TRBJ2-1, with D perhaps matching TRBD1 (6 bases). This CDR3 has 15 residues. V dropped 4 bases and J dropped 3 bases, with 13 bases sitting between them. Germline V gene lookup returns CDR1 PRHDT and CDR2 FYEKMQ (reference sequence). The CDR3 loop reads CASSYRQANYNEQFF. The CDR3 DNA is TGTGCCAGCAGCTACCGACAGGCGAACTACAATGAGCAGTTCTTC.

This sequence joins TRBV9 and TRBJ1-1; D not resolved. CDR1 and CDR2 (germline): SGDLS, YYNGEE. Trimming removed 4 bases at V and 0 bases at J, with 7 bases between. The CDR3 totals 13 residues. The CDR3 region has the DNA TGTGCCAGCAGCCCAGGTCTGAACACTGAAGCTTTCTTT. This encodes CASSPGLNTEAFF.

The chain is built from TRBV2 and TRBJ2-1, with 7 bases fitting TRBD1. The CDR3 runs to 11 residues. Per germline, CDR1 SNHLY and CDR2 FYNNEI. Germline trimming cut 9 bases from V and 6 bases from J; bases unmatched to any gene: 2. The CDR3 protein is CARRQGNEQFF. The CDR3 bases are TGTGCCAGAAGACAGGGCAATGAGCAGTTCTTC.

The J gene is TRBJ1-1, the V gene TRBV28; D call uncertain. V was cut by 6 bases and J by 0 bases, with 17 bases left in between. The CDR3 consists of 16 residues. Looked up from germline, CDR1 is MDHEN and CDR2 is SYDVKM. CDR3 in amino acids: CASSSRAGSMNTEAFF. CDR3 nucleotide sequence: TGTGCCAGCAGCTCACGAGCGGGGTCCATGAACACTGAAGCTTTCTTT.

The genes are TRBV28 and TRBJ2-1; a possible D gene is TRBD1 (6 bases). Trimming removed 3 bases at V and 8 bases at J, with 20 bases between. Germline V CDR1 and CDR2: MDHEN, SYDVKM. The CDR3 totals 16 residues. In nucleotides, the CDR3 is TGTGCCAGCAGTTTTAGTAACAGGGCTATGAGCGATGAGCAGTTCTTC. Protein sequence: CASSFSNRAMSDEQFF.